Sequencing of this T cell receptor (beta chain) was carried out in a study of identical twins. Study-wide results and caveats: Out-of-frame TCR alpha sharing observed in monozygotic twins exceeded model estimates. Its conclusions, products of cross-sectional statistical analysis, did not come from following the same donors.

There are a few counts of this clonotype. No antigen is known for it. Using its own MiXCR run on the 5' RACE reads, TCRdb lists one record per CDR3 protein. The sample includes hundreds of thousands of distinct CDR3 sequences, approximately 18% of them seen just once. The data also belong to a second study, concerning T cells expressing NK-cell markers.

This TCR was recovered from a young woman in good health. Source material: PBMCs.

CDR3 DNA: TGTGCCAGCAGTTTAGGTGCCTCATCAGGGGATACGCAGTATTTT. This gives the protein CASSLGASSGDTQYF. J is TRBJ2-3 and V is TRBV12-3 or TRBV12-4, with a possible D match to TRBD1 (5 bases). This CDR3 contains 15 residues. V was cut by 1 base and J by 6 bases, with 14 bases left in between.